This T cell receptor beta chain stems from a study of blood T cell repertoires in COVID-19 (dated by TCRdb to 2020 to 2022). General notes on the study: Samples covering the acute and convalescent phases of COVID-19 were provided by collaborators in the United States, Italy and Spain. The repertoires were made available in a free public database intended to serve as a resource for research on the immune response to SARS-CoV-2. The material from the prospective study consisted of cDNA or gDNA derived from T cells, B-cell-depleted T cells, or PBMCs. The samples were drawn from the first 160 participants of the ongoing ImmuneRACE study and from 1,254 subjects provided by 6 global collaborators. A de-identified subject ID, COVID-19 status, age in years and sex were almost always included in the sample metadata. HLA class I and class II types, where available, came from metadata supplied by the sample provider rather than from assay-based typing. Deeply sampled blood TCRbeta repertoires from subjects exposed to, actively infected with, or recovered from COVID-19 were included in the dataset.

Relative to germline, V is 5 bases shorter and J is 0 bases shorter, with 25 bases between their ends. The germline V gene specifies SGHTA as CDR1 and FQGNSA as CDR2. Reading from cysteine to phenylalanine, the CDR3 counts 19 amino acids. Only the CDR3 region is kept as DNA, spanning 57 bases read in frame from base 1. Collaborating institutions collected whole blood in K2EDTA tubes following their own protocols. For TCRbeta analysis, collaborators shipped samples as frozen whole blood, isolated PBMCs, or DNA extracted from either of those sample types. TCRbeta CDR3 regions were amplified from genomic DNA by means of the immunoSEQ Assay, a bias-controlled multiplex PCR. Turning to the authors' computational methods: Nucleated cell counts per sample were estimated from amplification of reference gene primers within the assay. Sequence reads were collapsed and filtered to measure the absolute abundance of every unique TCRbeta CDR3 rearrangement. For each sample, productive Simpson clonality was calculated as the square root of Simpson's diversity index over productive rearrangements. What TCRdb holds here is the immuneACCESS table cut down to in-frame rearrangements. Part of the clones is not present; checked against another copy, under half of the missing clones reflect an unresolved V gene, and the others are unexplained. The V and J calls and clone size are taken from that table; D and trimming were inferred from the DNA. This sample lists 200,000 to 250,000 clones; around four fifths were detected once. Together, the top ten hold 2% to 3% of the sample.

Turning to this clone: The specificity of this receptor is unknown. Qualities for individual bases were not recorded, and no much larger clone is one base off.

The research as a whole found: Clinical and demographic metadata were provided uncurated, with the amount varying by source and participant.

Sequencing was carried out using peripheral blood. This clonotype was sampled from a woman between 70 and 85 years old with active or convalescent COVID-19. The chain joins TRBV7-2 to TRBJ1-1, and the D gene may be TRBD1, 6 bases matching. The CDR3 reads CASSPMGLQGPLMNTEAFF. The nucleotide sequence reads TGTGCCAGCAGCCCCATGGGTTTGCAGGGGCCGCTCATGAACACTGAAGCTTTCTTT.